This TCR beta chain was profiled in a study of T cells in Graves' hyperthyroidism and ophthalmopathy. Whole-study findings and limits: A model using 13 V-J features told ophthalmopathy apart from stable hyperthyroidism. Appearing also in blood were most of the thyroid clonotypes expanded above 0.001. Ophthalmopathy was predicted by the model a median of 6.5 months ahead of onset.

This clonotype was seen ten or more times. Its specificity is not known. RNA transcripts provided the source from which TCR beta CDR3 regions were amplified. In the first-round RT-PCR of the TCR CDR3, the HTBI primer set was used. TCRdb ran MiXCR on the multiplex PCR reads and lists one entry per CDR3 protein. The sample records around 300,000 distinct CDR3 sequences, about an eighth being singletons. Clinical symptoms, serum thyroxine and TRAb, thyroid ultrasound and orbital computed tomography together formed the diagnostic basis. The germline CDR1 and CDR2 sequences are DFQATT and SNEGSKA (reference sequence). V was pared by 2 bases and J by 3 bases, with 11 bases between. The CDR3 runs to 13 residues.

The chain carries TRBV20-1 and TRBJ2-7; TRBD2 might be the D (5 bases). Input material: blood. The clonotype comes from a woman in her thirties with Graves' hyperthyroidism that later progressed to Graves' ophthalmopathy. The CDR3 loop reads CSARSEGVYEQYF. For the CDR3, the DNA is TGCAGTGCTAGATCTGAGGGAGTCTACGAGCAGTACTTC.